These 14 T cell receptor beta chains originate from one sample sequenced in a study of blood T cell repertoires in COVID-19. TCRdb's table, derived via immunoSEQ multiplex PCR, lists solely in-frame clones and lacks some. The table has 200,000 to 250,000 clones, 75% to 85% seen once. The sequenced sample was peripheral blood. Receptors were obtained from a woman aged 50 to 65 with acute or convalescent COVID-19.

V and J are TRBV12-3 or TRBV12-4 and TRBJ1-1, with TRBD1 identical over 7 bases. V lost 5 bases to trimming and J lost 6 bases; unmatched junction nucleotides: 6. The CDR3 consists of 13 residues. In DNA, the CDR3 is TGTGCCAGCAGTGACCTGAGGGGGCCTGAAGCTTTCTTT. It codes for CASSDLRGPEAFF.

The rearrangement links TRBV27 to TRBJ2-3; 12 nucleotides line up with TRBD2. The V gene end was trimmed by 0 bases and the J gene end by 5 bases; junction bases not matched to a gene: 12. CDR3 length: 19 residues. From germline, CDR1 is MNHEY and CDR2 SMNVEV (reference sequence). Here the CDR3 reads CASSLSLVLAGGPGDTQYF. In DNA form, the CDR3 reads TGTGCCAGCAGTTTATCGTTGGTTCTAGCGGGAGGGCCGGGAGATACGCAGTATTTT.

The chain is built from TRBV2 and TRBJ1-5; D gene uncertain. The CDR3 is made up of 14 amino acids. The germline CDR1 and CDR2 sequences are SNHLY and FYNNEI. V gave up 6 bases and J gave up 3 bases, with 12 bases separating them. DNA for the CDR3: TGTGCCAGCAGACCGCCTATAGTCAATCAGCCCCAGCATTTT. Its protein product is CASRPPIVNQPQHF.

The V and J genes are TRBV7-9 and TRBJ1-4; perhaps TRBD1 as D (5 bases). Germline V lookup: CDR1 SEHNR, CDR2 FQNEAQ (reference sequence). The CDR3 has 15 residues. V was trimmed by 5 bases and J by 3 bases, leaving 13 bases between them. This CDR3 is CASSDDRGPNEKLFF. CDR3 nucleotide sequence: TGTGCCAGCAGCGACGATAGGGGTCCTAATGAAAAACTGTTTTTT.

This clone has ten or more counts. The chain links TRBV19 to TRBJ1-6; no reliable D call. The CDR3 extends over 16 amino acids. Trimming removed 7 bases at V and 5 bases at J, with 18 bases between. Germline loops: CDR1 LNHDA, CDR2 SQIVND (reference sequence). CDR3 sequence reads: CASTAHEGFDNSPLHF. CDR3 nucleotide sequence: TGTGCCAGTACCGCCCATGAGGGCTTCGATAATTCACCCCTCCACTTT. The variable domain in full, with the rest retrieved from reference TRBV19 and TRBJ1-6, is DGGITQSPKYLFRKEGQNVTLSCEQNLNHDAMYWYRQDPGQGLRLIYYSQIVNDFQKGDIAEGYSVSREKKESFPLTVTSAQKNPTAFYLCASTAHEGFDNSPLHFGNGTRLTVT.

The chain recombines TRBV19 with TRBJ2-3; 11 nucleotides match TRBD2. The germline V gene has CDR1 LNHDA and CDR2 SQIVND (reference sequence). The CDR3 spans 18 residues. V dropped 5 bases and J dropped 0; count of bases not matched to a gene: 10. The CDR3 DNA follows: TGTGCCAGTAGTTTCAGCAAGGGACTAGCGGAAAGCACAGATACGCAGTATTTT. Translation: CASSFSKGLAESTDTQYF.

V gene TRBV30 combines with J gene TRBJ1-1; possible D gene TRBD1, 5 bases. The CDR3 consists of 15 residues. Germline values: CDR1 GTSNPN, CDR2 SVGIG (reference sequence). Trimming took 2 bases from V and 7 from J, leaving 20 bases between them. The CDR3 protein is CAWSKDTGDSLEAFF. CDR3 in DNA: TGTGCCTGGAGTAAAGATACGGGGGACTCTCTTGAAGCTTTCTTT.

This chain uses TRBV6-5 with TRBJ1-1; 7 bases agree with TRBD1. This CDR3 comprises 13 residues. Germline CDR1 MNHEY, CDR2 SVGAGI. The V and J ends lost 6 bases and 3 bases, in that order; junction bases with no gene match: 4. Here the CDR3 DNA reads TGTGCCAGCAGAGTGCAGGGGGACACTGAAGCTTTCTTT. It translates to CASRVQGDTEAFF.

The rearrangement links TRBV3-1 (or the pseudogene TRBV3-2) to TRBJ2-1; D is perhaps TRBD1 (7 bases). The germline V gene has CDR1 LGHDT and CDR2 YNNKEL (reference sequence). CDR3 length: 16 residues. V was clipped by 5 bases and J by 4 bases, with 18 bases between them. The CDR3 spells CASSSTRGRGYNEQFF. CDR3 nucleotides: TGTGCCAGCAGCTCTACGAGGGGGCGGGGTTACAATGAGCAGTTCTTC.

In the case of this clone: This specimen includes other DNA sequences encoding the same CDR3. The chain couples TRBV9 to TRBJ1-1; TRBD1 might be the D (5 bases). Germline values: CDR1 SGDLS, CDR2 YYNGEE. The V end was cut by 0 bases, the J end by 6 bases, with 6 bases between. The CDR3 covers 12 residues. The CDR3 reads CASSVGGAEAFF. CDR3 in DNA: TGTGCCAGCAGCGTAGGGGGCGCTGAAGCTTTCTTT.

CDR3 DNA sequence: TGCGCCAGCAGCCAAGATCCCAGGCCGTCAACTAATGAAAAACTGTTTTTT. It is translated as CASSQDPRPSTNEKLFF. This chain connects TRBV4-3 to TRBJ1-4; unclear D gene. The germline V gene has CDR1 LGHNA and CDR2 YSLEER. The CDR3 length is 17 residues. V lost 0 bases, J lost 0 bases, and 11 bases lay in between.

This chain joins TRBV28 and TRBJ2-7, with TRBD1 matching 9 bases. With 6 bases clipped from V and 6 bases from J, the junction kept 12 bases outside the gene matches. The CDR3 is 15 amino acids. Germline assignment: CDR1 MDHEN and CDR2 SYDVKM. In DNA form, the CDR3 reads TGTGCCAGCAGCCCGTCCGGGACAGGGAGGACCGAGCAGTACTTC. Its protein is CASSPSGTGRTEQYF.

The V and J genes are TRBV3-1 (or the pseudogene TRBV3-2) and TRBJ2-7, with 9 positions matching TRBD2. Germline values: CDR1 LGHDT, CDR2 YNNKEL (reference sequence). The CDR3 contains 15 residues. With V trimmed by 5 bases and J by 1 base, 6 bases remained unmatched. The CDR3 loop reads CASSKPLAGSYEQYF. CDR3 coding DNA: TGTGCCAGCAGCAAACCCCTAGCGGGGTCCTACGAGCAGTACTTC.

The CDR3 is CASSPLDSDPFNQPQHF. Here the CDR3 DNA reads TGTGCCAGCTCACCCCTGGACAGTGACCCTTTCAATCAGCCCCAGCATTTT. The chain joins TRBV18 to TRBJ1-5, with D tentatively TRBD1 (6 bases). From germline, CDR1 is KGHSH and CDR2 LQKENI. CDR3 size: 17 residues. Trimming took 3 bases from V and 3 from J, leaving 18 bases between them.